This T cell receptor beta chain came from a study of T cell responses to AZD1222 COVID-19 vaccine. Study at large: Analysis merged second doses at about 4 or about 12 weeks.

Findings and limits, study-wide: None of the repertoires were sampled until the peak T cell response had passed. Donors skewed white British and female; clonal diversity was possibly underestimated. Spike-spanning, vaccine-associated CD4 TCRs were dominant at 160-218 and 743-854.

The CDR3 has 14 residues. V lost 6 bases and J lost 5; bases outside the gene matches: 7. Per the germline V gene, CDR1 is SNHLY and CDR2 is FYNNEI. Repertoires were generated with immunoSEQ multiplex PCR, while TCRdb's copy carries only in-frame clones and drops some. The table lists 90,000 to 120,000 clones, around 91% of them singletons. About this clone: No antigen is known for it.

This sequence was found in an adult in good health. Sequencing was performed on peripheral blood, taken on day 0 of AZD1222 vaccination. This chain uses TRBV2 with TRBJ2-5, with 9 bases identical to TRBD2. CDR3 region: CASREGLAAETQYF. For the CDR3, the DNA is TGTGCCAGCAGGGAGGGACTAGCAGCGGAGACCCAGTACTTC.